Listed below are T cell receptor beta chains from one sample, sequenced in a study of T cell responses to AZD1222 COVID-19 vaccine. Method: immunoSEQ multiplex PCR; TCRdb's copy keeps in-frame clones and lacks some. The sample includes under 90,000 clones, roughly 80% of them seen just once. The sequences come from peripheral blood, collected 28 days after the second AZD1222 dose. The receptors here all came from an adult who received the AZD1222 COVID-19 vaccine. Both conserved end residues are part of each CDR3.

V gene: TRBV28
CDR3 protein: CASSFESGTGVSYNEQFF

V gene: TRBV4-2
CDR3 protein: CASSQVILADADTQYF

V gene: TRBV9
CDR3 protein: CASSTLDRGSGNTIYF

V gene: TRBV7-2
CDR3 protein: CASSLGRGNTEAFF

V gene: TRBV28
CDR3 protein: CASSLLQGFGDTQYF

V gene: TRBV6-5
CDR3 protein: CASALIVDTQYF

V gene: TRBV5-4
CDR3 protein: CASSSGVGGNTIYF

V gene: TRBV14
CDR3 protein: CASSQGAALQGYEQYF

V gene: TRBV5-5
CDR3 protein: CASSLNLAGLGYEQYF

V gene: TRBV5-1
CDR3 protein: CASGRRSTDTQYF

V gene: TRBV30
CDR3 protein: CALTVNTEAFF

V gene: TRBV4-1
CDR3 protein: CASSQTGVTTYEQYF

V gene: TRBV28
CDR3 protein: CASSLRGRWSGNTIYF

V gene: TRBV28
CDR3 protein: CASWTGGDTIYF

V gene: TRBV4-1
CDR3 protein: CASSGQGLYEQYF

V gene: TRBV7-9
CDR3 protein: CASSLGQGVGVQPQHF

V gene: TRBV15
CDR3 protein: CATSGGIRSYEQYF

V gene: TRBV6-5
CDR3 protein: CASSYTGLAGGVVFF

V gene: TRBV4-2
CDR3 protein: CASSSNQGAAGANVLTF

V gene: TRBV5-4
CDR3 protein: CASSFDRGYTEAFF

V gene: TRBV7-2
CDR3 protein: CASSAQRVAGNTIYF

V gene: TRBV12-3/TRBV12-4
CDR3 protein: CATMRGLSDGYTF

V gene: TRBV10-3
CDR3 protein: CAITGQGYEQYF

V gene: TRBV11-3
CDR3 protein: CASSLGGTDTQYF

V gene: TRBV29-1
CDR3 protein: CSGSDLAGTYNEQFF

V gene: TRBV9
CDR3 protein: CASSVGRYGYTF

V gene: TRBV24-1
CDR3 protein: CATSGDSIVNGYTF

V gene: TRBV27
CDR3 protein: CASSLIGVSNEKLFF

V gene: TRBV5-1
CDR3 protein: CASSLLGNQGNQPQHF

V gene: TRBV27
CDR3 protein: CASSRQGSYTEAFF

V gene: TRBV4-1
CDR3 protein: CASSQDAASGAYEQYF

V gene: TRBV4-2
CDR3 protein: CASSQEFTRISGNTIYF

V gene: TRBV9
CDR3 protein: CASSVGSSYNEQFF

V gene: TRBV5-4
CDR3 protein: CASSRTGTDNEQFF

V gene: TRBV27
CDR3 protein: CASSLSYSPNSPLHF

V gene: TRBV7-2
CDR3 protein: CASSHQLAGVRGTDTQYF